This TCR beta chain was sequenced for a study of regulatory T cells in long-lasting Graves disease. Broader study findings: Fewer public clonotypes were shared by new patients (roughly 970) than by persistent patients (2,741).

Sequencing libraries for TCR beta were prepared with iRepertoire HTBI primers and Arm-PCR of CDR3 regions. TCRdb processed the multiplex PCR reads anew with MiXCR; each CDR3 protein has one entry. The repertoire consists of about 540,000 distinct CDR3 sequences, with approximately 13% occurring once and the leading ten covering roughly a tenth. As to this clonotype: Its specificity is unknown. A much larger clone differs from this one at a single base, so this may be a read error. Because the CDR3 is missing its conserved closing phenylalanine or tryptophan, this is likely a read error.

The time point here: newly diagnosed GD, antithyroid drugs for less than 3 months. PBMC-derived RNA was used for the TCR library. Graves' disease diagnosis followed American Thyroid Association guidelines. With 0 bases removed from V and 4 bases from J, the gap between germline ends came to 9 bases. This CDR3 has 14 amino acids. CDR1 MNHEY and CDR2 SVGAGI come from the germline V gene. The same specimen was also included in a second study, on T cells in Graves' hyperthyroidism and ophthalmopathy. In that study: Patients between 18 and 65 years old had hyperthyroidism, newly diagnosed and lasting under 2 months. In the first-round RT-PCR of the TCR CDR3, the HTBI primer set was used.

This chain uses TRBV6-5 with TRBJ1-2; the D is unclear. This sample comprised peripheral blood mononuclear cells (PBMCs), obtained at new diagnosis, from a patient treated with antithyroid drugs. This sequence originates from a man aged 25-45 years with Graves disease. This CDR3 reads CASSYSRTAYGYTL. The CDR3 DNA follows: TGTGCCAGCAGTTACTCCAGGACGGCCTATGGCTACACCCTC.